This T cell receptor (beta chain) is from a study of graft-versus-host responses after intestinal transplantation. The CDR3 covers 17 residues. The germline V gene encodes CDR1 LGHNA and CDR2 YSLEER. V shed 0 bases and J 1 base; nucleotides not matched to a gene: 5. The assay was immunoSEQ multiplex PCR, and TCRdb's table has in-frame clones only and misses some. This table has over 80,000 clones, roughly 89% appearing once. This clone occurred once. Its antigen is still unknown. The rearrangement uses TRBV4-3 and TRBJ2-7, with 11 bases that match TRBD2. The sample here was unstimulated CD4+ T cells sorted from spleen or lymph node cells, taken before transplant. The clonotype originates from a human donor who was the organ donor for an intestinal transplant. The DNA for the CDR3 is TGCGCCAGCAGCCAAGAAAGGGGACTAGCGGTTTCCTACGAGCAGTACTTC. Residues: CASSQERGLAVSYEQYF.